This TCR beta chain derives from a study of Graves' ophthalmopathy and Graves' hyperthyroidism. Germline CDR1 reads SQVTM; CDR2 reads ANQGSEA. Losses at the gene ends were 5 bases for V and 1 base for J; bases not matched to a gene: 9. CDR3 length equals 15 residues. Investigators amplified TCR beta CDR3 regions from RNA transcripts. The workflow started with a first-round RT-PCR run with HTBI primers and then moved on to a second-round multiplex PCR. TCRdb re-called the multiplex PCR reads with MiXCR, one entry per CDR3 protein. The sample records some 750,000 distinct CDR3 sequences, roughly 41% being singletons.

This clonotype originated in an adult man with Graves' ophthalmopathy. Sequencing was performed on peripheral blood. J is TRBJ2-7 and V is TRBV29-1, with 9 positions matching TRBD1. In nucleotides, the CDR3 is TGCAGCGTTAGTGGCGGGACAGGGAAATCCTACGAGCAGTACTTC. Protein: CSVSGGTGKSYEQYF.